This T cell receptor beta chain was recorded in a study of blood T cell repertoires in COVID-19 (dated by TCRdb to 2018 to 2021). For the wider study: Samples from collaborators originated in the United States, Italy and Spain and spanned both the acute and convalescent phases of COVID-19. The material from the prospective study consisted of cDNA or gDNA derived from T cells, B-cell-depleted T cells, or PBMCs. A freely available public database, intended as a resource for researchers studying the immune response to SARS-CoV-2, is where the repertoires were released. The samples were drawn from two sources: the first 160 participants of the ongoing ImmuneRACE study, and over 1,000 subjects contributed by 6 global collaborators. Sample metadata almost always included a de-identified subject ID, COVID-19 status, age in years and sex. The dataset comprised deeply sampled blood TCRbeta repertoires from subjects exposed to, actively infected with, or recovered from COVID-19. Where available, HLA class I and class II types were obtained from metadata supplied by the sample provider rather than from assay-based typing. Overall study outcomes, separate from this receptor: How much clinical and demographic metadata was included differed by source and by participant, and the metadata was provided uncurated.

The immunoSEQ Assay, a bias-controlled multiplex PCR, was used to amplify TCRbeta CDR3 regions from genomic DNA. As for the authors' bioinformatics: Nucleated cell counts per sample were estimated from amplification of reference gene primers within the assay. To quantify the absolute abundance of each unique TCRbeta CDR3 rearrangement, sequence reads were collapsed and filtered. For each sample, productive Simpson clonality was calculated as the square root of Simpson's diversity index over productive rearrangements. Sourced from immuneACCESS, this table was stored by TCRdb with only in-frame sequences that have V and J called. A share of the clones is absent; for the studies checked, an unresolved V gene accounts for under half, and the remainder has no known explanation. V and J calls and clone size follow that table, whereas D and trimming were derived from the DNA. The sample table contains about 52,000 clones; only one count was recorded for 70% to 85% of them. The ten largest account for 11% of the sample.

At one collaborating source in Seattle, patients were enrolled during active infection and were followed longitudinally through the course of disease. Collaborating institutions collected whole blood in K2EDTA tubes following their own protocols. Collaborator samples were shipped for TCRbeta analysis as frozen whole blood, isolated PBMCs, or DNA extracted from either sample type. Regarding this clone: Its antigen is currently not known. The record has no base qualities; no much larger clone is one base away.

From cysteine to phenylalanine, the CDR3 is 12 amino acids long. The retained sequence is limited to the CDR3, 36 bases, with the frame set at the first base. Reading the germline V gene gives CDR1 SNHLY and CDR2 FYNNEI. V is clipped by 5 bases and J by 4 bases, and the sequence between their germline boundaries is 8 bases long. The clonotype comes from a man older than 75 with COVID-19, enrolled during active disease. Recombination joined TRBV2 with TRBJ1-2; the D gene lacks a confident call. The material sequenced was peripheral blood. The CDR3 has the sequence CASSPDTYGYTF. Here is the DNA: TGTGCCAGCAGTCCCGACACCTATGGCTACACCTTC.